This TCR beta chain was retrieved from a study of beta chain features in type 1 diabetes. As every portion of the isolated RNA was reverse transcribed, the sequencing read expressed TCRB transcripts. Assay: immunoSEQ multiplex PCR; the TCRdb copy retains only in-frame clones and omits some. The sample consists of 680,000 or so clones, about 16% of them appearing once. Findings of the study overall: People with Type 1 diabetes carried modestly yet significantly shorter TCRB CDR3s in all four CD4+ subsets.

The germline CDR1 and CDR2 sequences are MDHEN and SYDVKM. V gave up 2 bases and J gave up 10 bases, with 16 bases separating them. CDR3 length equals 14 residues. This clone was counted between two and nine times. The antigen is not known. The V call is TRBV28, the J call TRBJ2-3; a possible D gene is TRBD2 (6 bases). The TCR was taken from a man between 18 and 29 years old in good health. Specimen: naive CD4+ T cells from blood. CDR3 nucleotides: TGTGCCAGCAGTTTACCGCCGACTAGTTACGCGCAGTATTTT. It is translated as CASSLPPTSYAQYF.